This section outlines one TCR beta chain sequence together with its context. No antigen is known for it. MiXCR was run by TCRdb on the RT-PCR reads, yielding one entry per CDR3 protein. The profile shows about 520,000 distinct CDR3 sequences, about 25% of them singletons. The sample is drawn from a study of response to subunit inactivated influenza vaccine. Overall study results and limits: Authors proposed each seasonal influenza vaccination draws in few new T cells.

The CDR3 runs 15 residues. Trimming removed 5 bases from V and 2 bases from J, with 16 bases in between. The material sequenced was CD4+ T cells sorted from PBMCs, taken 5 days after vaccination. J is TRBJ2-7 and V is TRBV12-3 or TRBV12-4, with D maybe TRBD1 (5 bases). The origin of this receptor is a man aged 45-65 years who received an inactivated influenza vaccine. CDR3 nucleotides: TGTGCCAGCAGTCCCGGTCCGCAGGGTCCCTACGAGCAGTACTTC. Encoded protein: CASSPGPQGPYEQYF.